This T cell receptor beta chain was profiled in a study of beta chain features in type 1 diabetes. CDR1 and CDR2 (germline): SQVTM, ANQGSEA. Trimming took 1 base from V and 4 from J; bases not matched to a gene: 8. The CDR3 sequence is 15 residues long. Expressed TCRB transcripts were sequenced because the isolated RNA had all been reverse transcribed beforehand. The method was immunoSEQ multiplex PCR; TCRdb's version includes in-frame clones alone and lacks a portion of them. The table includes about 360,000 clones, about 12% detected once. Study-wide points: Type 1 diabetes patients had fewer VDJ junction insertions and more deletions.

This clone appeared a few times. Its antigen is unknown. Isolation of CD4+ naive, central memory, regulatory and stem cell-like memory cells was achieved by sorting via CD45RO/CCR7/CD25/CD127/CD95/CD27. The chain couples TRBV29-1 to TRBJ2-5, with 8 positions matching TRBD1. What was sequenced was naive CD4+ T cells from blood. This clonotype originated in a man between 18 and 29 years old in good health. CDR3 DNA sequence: TGCAGCGTTGAAGGCGGACAGGGAGTGAGAGAGACCCAGTACTTC. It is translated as CSVEGGQGVRETQYF.